This TCR beta chain is drawn from a study of blood T cell repertoires in COVID-19. The overall study: Samples of COVID-19 (acute and convalescent) were obtained from the United States, Italy and Spain.

Here immunoSEQ multiplex PCR was the method, and the copy in TCRdb shows in-frame clones only, minus some. The sample shows under 200,000 clones, approximately 87% of them seen only once. Germline assignment: CDR1 SGHKS and CDR2 YYEKEE (reference sequence). Unmatched junction bases numbered 17, after V lost 2 bases and J lost 4 bases. The CDR3 totals 18 residues. This clonotype was sampled from a woman between 65 and 79 years old with COVID-19, enrolled during active disease. This chain connects TRBV5-5 to TRBJ1-2; TRBD1 matches at 7 bases. Sequenced material: peripheral blood. The CDR3 spells CASSFSATGSLLRYGYTF. CDR3 coding DNA: TGTGCCAGCAGCTTCTCAGCGACAGGGAGTTTGCTTCGCTATGGCTACACCTTC.